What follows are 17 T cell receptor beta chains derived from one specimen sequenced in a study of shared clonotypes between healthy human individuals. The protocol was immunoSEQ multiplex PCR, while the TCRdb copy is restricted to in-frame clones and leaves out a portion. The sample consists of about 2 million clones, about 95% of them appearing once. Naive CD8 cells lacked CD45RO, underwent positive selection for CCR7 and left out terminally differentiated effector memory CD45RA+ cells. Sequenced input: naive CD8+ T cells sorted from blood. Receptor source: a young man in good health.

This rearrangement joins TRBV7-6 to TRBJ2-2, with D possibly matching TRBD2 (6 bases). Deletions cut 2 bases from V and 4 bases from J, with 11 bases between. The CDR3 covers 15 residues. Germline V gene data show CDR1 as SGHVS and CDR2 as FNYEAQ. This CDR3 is CASSLWGEGTGELFF. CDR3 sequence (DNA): TGTGCCAGCAGCTTATGGGGGGAAGGCACCGGGGAGCTGTTTTTT.

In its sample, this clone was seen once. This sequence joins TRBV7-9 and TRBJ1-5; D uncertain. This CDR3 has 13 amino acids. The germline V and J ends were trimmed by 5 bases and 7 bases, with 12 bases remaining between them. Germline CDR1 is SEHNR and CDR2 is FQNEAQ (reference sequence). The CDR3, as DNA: TGTGCCAGCAGCCTTCGGACGGGACAGCCCCAGCATTTT. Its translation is CASSLRTGQPQHF.

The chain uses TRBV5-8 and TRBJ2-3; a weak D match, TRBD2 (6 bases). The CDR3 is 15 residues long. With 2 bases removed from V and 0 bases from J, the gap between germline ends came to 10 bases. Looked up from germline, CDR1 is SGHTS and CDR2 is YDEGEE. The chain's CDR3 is CASSFTGTSTDTQYF. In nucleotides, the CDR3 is TGTGCCAGCAGCTTCACCGGGACTAGCACAGATACGCAGTATTTT.

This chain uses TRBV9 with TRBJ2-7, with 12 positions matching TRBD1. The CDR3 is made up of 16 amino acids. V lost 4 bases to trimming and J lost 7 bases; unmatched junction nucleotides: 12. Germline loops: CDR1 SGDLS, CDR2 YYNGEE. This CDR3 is CASSLTPGQGAFEQYF. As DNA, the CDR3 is TGTGCCAGCAGCTTGACCCCGGGACAGGGGGCTTTTGAGCAGTACTTC.

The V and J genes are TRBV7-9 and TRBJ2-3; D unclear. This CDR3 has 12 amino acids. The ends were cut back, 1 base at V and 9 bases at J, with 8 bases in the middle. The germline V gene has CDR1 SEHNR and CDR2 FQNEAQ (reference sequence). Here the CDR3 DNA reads TGTGCCAGCAGCTTAGTAGGGATCACGCAGTATTTT. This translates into CASSLVGITQYF.

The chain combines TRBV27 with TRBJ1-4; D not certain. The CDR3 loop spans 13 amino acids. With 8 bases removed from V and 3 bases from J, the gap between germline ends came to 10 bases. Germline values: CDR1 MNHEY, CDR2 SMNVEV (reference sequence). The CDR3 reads CASRHSPNEKLFF. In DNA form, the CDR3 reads TGTGCCAGCCGTCACAGTCCTAATGAAAAACTGTTTTTT.

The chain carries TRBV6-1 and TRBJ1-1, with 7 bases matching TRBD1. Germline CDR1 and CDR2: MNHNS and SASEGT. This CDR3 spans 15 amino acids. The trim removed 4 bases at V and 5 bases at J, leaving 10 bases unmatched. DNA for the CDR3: TGTGCCAGCAGTGCCTCTGACAGGGCAGGGACTGAAGCTTTCTTT. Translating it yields CASSASDRAGTEAFF.

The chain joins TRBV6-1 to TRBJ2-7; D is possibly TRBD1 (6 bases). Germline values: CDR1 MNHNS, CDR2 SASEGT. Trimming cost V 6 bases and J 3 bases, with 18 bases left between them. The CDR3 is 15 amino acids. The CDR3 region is CASRDVRDTNYEQYF. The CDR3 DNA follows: TGTGCCAGCAGAGACGTAAGGGACACGAACTACGAGCAGTACTTC.

The CDR3 is CASSQVRGDRTDTQYF. CDR3 sequence (DNA): TGTGCCAGCAGCCAAGTGCGGGGGGACCGGACAGATACGCAGTATTTT. The chain uses TRBV4-2 and TRBJ2-3; 8 nucleotides line up with TRBD2. The CDR3 has 16 amino acids. V lost 1 base and J lost 3; bases outside the gene matches: 6. Germline V gene lookup returns CDR1 LGHNA and CDR2 YNFKEQ.

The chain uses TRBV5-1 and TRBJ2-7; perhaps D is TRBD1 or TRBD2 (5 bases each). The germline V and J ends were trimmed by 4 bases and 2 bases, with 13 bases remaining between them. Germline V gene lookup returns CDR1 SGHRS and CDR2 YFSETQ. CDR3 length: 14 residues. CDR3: CASSRDGVTYEQYF. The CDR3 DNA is TGCGCCAGCAGCCGGGACGGCGTCACCTACGAGCAGTACTTC.

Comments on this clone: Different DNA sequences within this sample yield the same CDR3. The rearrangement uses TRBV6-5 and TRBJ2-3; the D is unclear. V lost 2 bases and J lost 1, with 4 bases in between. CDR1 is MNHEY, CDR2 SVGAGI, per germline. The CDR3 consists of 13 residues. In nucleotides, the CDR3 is TGTGCCAGCAGTTACGTGGGCACAGATACGCAGTATTTT. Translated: CASSYVGTDTQYF.

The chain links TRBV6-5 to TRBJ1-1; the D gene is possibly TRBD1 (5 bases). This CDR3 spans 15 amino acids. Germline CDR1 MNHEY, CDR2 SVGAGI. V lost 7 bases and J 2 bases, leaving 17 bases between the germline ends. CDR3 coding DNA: TGTGCCAGCACCCTAGGGGCGGGGGGAAACACTGAAGCTTTCTTT. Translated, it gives CASTLGAGGNTEAFF.

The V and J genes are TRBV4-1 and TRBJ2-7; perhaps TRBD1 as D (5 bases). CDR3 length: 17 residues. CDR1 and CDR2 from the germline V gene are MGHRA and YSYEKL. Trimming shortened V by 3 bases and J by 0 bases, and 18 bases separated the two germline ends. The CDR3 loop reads CASSHLQGMRSSYEQYF. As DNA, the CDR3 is TGCGCCAGCAGCCACCTCCAGGGAATGAGGAGCTCCTACGAGCAGTACTTC.

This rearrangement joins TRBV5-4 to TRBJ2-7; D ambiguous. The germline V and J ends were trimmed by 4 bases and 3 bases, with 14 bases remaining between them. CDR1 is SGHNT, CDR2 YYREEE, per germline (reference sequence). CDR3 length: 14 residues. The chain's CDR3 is CASSPSWAIYEQYF. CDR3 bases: TGTGCCAGCAGCCCGTCCTGGGCCATCTACGAGCAGTACTTC.

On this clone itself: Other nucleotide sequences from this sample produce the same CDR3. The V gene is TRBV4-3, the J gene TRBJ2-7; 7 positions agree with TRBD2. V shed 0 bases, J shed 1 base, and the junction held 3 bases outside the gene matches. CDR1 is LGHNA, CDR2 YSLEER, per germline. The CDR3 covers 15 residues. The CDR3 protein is CASSQDPGGSYEQYF. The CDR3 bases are TGCGCCAGCAGCCAAGATCCGGGGGGATCCTACGAGCAGTACTTC.

CDR3 DNA sequence: TGCAGCGTTGAATTATGGGCCCGGGACAAAATCTCTGGGGCCAACGTCCTGACTTTC. Translating it yields CSVELWARDKISGANVLTF. The rearrangement links TRBV29-1 to TRBJ2-6, with a weak D call TRBD1 (6 bases). Germline V lookup: CDR1 SQVTM, CDR2 ANQGSEA. The V end was cut by 2 bases, the J end by 0 bases, with 20 bases between. The CDR3 totals 19 residues. The full variable domain, in which reference TRBV29-1 and TRBJ2-6 provide the parts outside the CDR3, is SAVISQKPSRDICQRGTSLTIQCQVDSQVTMMFWYRQQPGQSLTLIATANQGSEATYESGFVIDKFPISRPNLTFSTLTVSNMSPEDSSIYLCSVELWARDKISGANVLTFGAGSRLTVL.

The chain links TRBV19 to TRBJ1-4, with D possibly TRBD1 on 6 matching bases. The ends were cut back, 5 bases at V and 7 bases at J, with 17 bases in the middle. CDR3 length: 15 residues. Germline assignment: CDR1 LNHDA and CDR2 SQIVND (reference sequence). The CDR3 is CASSQSWGPGEKLFF. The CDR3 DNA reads TGTGCCAGTAGTCAATCGTGGGGGCCCGGTGAAAAACTGTTTTTT.